Listed below are T cell receptor beta chains from one sample, sequenced in a study of vaccination and CD4 T cells after COVID-19. One entry per CDR3 protein results from TCRdb running MiXCR on the PCR reads. The data hold some 26,000 distinct CDR3 sequences, with under 65% observed a single time. The specimen comprised CD4+ T cells from blood, sampled about 7 months after SARS-CoV-2 vaccination. The receptors come from a human donor who had recovered from COVID-19. Each CDR3 is given with its conserved first and last residue. D genes are given only for firm matches. Some rows have no size entry. The others give once, few or many, or a class for an expanded clone.

d_gene: NA; v_gene: TRBV28; j_gene: TRBJ1-1; abundance: NA; CDR3nt: TGTGCCAGCAGTCCCACCTTAGGCCAGGTGAACACTGAAGCTTTCTTT; CDR3aa: CASSPTLGQVNTEAFF
d_gene: TRBD1; v_gene: TRBV6-1; j_gene: TRBJ2-5; abundance: NA; CDR3nt: TGTGCCAGCAGCGACAGACAGGGTTTGCGTTCGTATGAGACCCAGTACTTC; CDR3aa: CASSDRQGLRSYETQYF
d_gene: TRBD2; v_gene: TRBV19; j_gene: TRBJ2-5; abundance: NA; CDR3nt: TGTGCCAGTAGTATAGGGGGGACTAGCGGGAGTGGGGAGACCCAGTACTTC; CDR3aa: CASSIGGTSGSGETQYF
d_gene: NA; v_gene: TRBV6-2/TRBV6-3; j_gene: TRBJ2-7; abundance: NA; CDR3nt: TGTGCCAGCAGTGAGGACACCCTCGAGCAGTACTTC; CDR3aa: CASSEDTLEQYF
d_gene: NA; v_gene: TRBV7-9; j_gene: TRBJ2-1; abundance: NA; CDR3nt: TGTGCCAGCAGCCGTCTTCAGGAGTTCGATGAGCAGTTCTTC; CDR3aa: CASSRLQEFDEQFF
d_gene: NA; v_gene: TRBV2; j_gene: TRBJ2-5; abundance: NA; CDR3nt: TGTGCCAGCATCTTAGAGGAGCTGAGAGAGACCCAGTACTTC; CDR3aa: CASILEELRETQYF
d_gene: NA; v_gene: TRBV19; j_gene: TRBJ1-1; abundance: NA; CDR3nt: TGTGCCAGTAGTATAGAATGGGCAGCACGTGAAGCTTTCTTT; CDR3aa: CASSIEWAAREAFF
d_gene: NA; v_gene: TRBV7-6; j_gene: TRBJ2-7; abundance: NA; CDR3nt: TGTGCCAGCAGCTTAGCCCCCTCGACAGCCTACGAGCAGTACTTC; CDR3aa: CASSLAPSTAYEQYF
d_gene: NA; v_gene: TRBV19; j_gene: TRBJ1-5; abundance: NA; CDR3nt: TGTGCCAGCCAGGGCCTCCTCAATCAGCCCCAGCATTTT; CDR3aa: CASQGLLNQPQHF
d_gene: NA; v_gene: TRBV27; j_gene: TRBJ1-2; abundance: NA; CDR3nt: TGTGCCAGCAGTTTAAGACAGCCATCTAACTATGGCTACACCTTC; CDR3aa: CASSLRQPSNYGYTF
d_gene: TRBD1; v_gene: TRBV6-5; j_gene: TRBJ1-2; abundance: NA; CDR3nt: TGTGCCAGCAGTTCGGACCCGACAGGGTATGGCTACACCTTC; CDR3aa: CASSSDPTGYGYTF
d_gene: NA; v_gene: TRBV10-3; j_gene: TRBJ2-1; abundance: NA; CDR3nt: TGTGCCATCAGTGAGTCGAACGCGGTCCGCGGGAATGAGCAGTTCTTC; CDR3aa: CAISESNAVRGNEQFF
d_gene: TRBD2; v_gene: TRBV2; j_gene: TRBJ2-7; abundance: NA; CDR3nt: TGTGCCAGCAGTGAACCTCTAGCGGGATACTACGAGCAGTACTTC; CDR3aa: CASSEPLAGYYEQYF
d_gene: TRBD2; v_gene: TRBV6-2/TRBV6-3; j_gene: TRBJ2-7; abundance: NA; CDR3nt: TGTGCCAGCAGTTACGCGGCTAGCGGGAGGGCCGTCGAGCAGTACTTC; CDR3aa: CASSYAASGRAVEQYF
d_gene: NA; v_gene: TRBV4-3; j_gene: TRBJ1-1; abundance: NA; CDR3nt: TGCGCCAGCAGCCCCGGCAGGGGAACCAACACTGAAGCTTTCTTT; CDR3aa: CASSPGRGTNTEAFF
d_gene: NA; v_gene: TRBV12-3/TRBV12-4; j_gene: TRBJ2-7; abundance: few; CDR3nt: TGTGCCAGCAGTCACACCTACGAGCAGTACTTC; CDR3aa: CASSHTYEQYF
d_gene: NA; v_gene: TRBV20-1; j_gene: TRBJ2-7; abundance: few; CDR3nt: TGCAGTGCTAGGGCCATTTTTAGGGGGTACGAGCAGTACTTC; CDR3aa: CSARAIFRGYEQYF
d_gene: NA; v_gene: TRBV19; j_gene: TRBJ2-6; abundance: NA; CDR3nt: TGTGCCAGTAGTATAGACCCGGAGGGTTGGGGGACTGGGGCCAACGTCCTGACTTTC; CDR3aa: CASSIDPEGWGTGANVLTF
d_gene: NA; v_gene: TRBV6-5; j_gene: TRBJ2-3; abundance: few; CDR3nt: TGTGCCAGCAGTTTAGGCGGGCGGACAGATACGCAGTATTTT; CDR3aa: CASSLGGRTDTQYF
d_gene: TRBD2; v_gene: TRBV20-1; j_gene: TRBJ2-3; abundance: few; CDR3nt: TGCAGTGCTAGAGATCCCGGGACTAGCGGAGGAACAGATACGCAGTATTTT; CDR3aa: CSARDPGTSGGTDTQYF
d_gene: NA; v_gene: TRBV27; j_gene: TRBJ2-7; abundance: NA; CDR3nt: TGTGCCAGCAGTCCTCCGGGACTCGGGTCCGGGGAGCAGTACTTC; CDR3aa: CASSPPGLGSGEQYF
d_gene: NA; v_gene: TRBV6-1; j_gene: TRBJ1-2; abundance: NA; CDR3nt: TGTGCCAGCGTAGTCAGGGCCGGCTATGGCTACACCTTC; CDR3aa: CASVVRAGYGYTF
d_gene: TRBD2; v_gene: TRBV2; j_gene: TRBJ2-5; abundance: NA; CDR3nt: TGTGCCAGCAGTGCGCTAGCTCGGGGGGATCAAGAGACCCAGTACTTC; CDR3aa: CASSALARGDQETQYF
d_gene: NA; v_gene: TRBV28; j_gene: TRBJ1-1; abundance: NA; CDR3nt: TGTGCCAGTAGAAACACTGAAGCTTTCTTT; CDR3aa: CASRNTEAFF
d_gene: NA; v_gene: TRBV27; j_gene: TRBJ2-1; abundance: NA; CDR3nt: TGTGCCAGCAGCCACCCCGGGGGAGTCTCCTACAATGAGCAGTTCTTC; CDR3aa: CASSHPGGVSYNEQFF
d_gene: NA; v_gene: TRBV6-4; j_gene: TRBJ2-1; abundance: NA; CDR3nt: TGTGCCAGCAGTGACTCGGACCTAGGAGAGCAGTTCTTC; CDR3aa: CASSDSDLGEQFF
d_gene: NA; v_gene: TRBV7-2; j_gene: TRBJ1-5; abundance: few; CDR3nt: TGTGCCAGCAGCTTTGGATACAGGCTCAATCAGCCCCAGCATTTT; CDR3aa: CASSFGYRLNQPQHF
d_gene: NA; v_gene: TRBV20-1; j_gene: TRBJ1-5; abundance: NA; CDR3nt: TGCAGTGCTAGAGAGTATAAGGGTCAGCCCCAGCATTTT; CDR3aa: CSAREYKGQPQHF
d_gene: NA; v_gene: TRBV25-1; j_gene: TRBJ1-2; abundance: few; CDR3nt: TGTGCCAGCAGGGGACCGTCAGTGTGGTATGGCTACACCTTC; CDR3aa: CASRGPSVWYGYTF
d_gene: NA; v_gene: TRBV5-4; j_gene: TRBJ1-2; abundance: NA; CDR3nt: TGTGCCAGCAGCTTGGGAACAGGAGATATGAACTATGGCTACACCTTC; CDR3aa: CASSLGTGDMNYGYTF
d_gene: TRBD1; v_gene: TRBV28; j_gene: TRBJ1-1; abundance: few; CDR3nt: TGTGCCAGCGATCCCCGACAGGGGGTTGGCGCTGAAGCTTTCTTT; CDR3aa: CASDPRQGVGAEAFF
d_gene: NA; v_gene: TRBV7-2; j_gene: TRBJ2-3; abundance: NA; CDR3nt: TGTGCCAGCAGCTTAGTTGGGGCAGGGGGCACAGATACGCAGTATTTT; CDR3aa: CASSLVGAGGTDTQYF
d_gene: NA; v_gene: TRBV27; j_gene: TRBJ2-5; abundance: NA; CDR3nt: TGTGCCAGCAGTCCAAACCAGGGTGTACAAGAGACCCAGTACTTC; CDR3aa: CASSPNQGVQETQYF
d_gene: NA; v_gene: TRBV20-1; j_gene: TRBJ2-7; abundance: few; CDR3nt: TGCAGTGCTAGTCCGGGCCCTCAGGGGAGCGAGCAGTACTTC; CDR3aa: CSASPGPQGSEQYF
d_gene: TRBD1; v_gene: TRBV20-1; j_gene: TRBJ1-3; abundance: NA; CDR3nt: TGCAGTGCAACCGATGACAGGGAATCTGGAAACACCATATATTTT; CDR3aa: CSATDDRESGNTIYF
d_gene: NA; v_gene: TRBV6-1; j_gene: TRBJ2-5; abundance: NA; CDR3nt: TGTGCCAGCAGTGAAAGCAAAGAGACCCAGTACTTC; CDR3aa: CASSESKETQYF
d_gene: NA; v_gene: TRBV19; j_gene: TRBJ1-2; abundance: few; CDR3nt: TGTGCCAGTAGTACCCAGGGGAGAGGTAACTATGGCTACACCTTC; CDR3aa: CASSTQGRGNYGYTF
d_gene: NA; v_gene: TRBV7-3; j_gene: TRBJ2-3; abundance: NA; CDR3nt: TGTGCCAGCATCCACACCACCGGGACCTACTACTTCACAGATACGCAGTATTTT; CDR3aa: CASIHTTGTYYFTDTQYF
d_gene: NA; v_gene: TRBV20-1; j_gene: TRBJ2-5; abundance: NA; CDR3nt: TGCAGTGCTAGTTGGGGTACTCGAGAGACCCAGTACTTC; CDR3aa: CSASWGTRETQYF
d_gene: TRBD2; v_gene: TRBV5-1; j_gene: TRBJ2-5; abundance: NA; CDR3nt: TGCGCCAGCAGCTTGGGTGGGACTAGTTCCCAAGAGACCCAGTACTTC; CDR3aa: CASSLGGTSSQETQYF
d_gene: NA; v_gene: TRBV6-1; j_gene: TRBJ2-7; abundance: NA; CDR3nt: TGTGCCAGCAGAAACGGTTTATGGGAGCACGAGCAGTACTTC; CDR3aa: CASRNGLWEHEQYF
d_gene: NA; v_gene: TRBV5-1; j_gene: TRBJ2-5; abundance: NA; CDR3nt: TGCGCCAGCAGCCTAGATCGAGCAGACCAAGAGACCCAGTACTTC; CDR3aa: CASSLDRADQETQYF
d_gene: NA; v_gene: TRBV20-1; j_gene: TRBJ2-7; abundance: NA; CDR3nt: TGCAGTGCTAGAGGATCCTACGAGCAGTACTTC; CDR3aa: CSARGSYEQYF
d_gene: NA; v_gene: TRBV10-2; j_gene: TRBJ2-1; abundance: NA; CDR3nt: TGCGCCAGCAGTGAGAGTTCGAGACCCAACAATGAGCAGTTCTTC; CDR3aa: CASSESSRPNNEQFF
d_gene: TRBD1; v_gene: TRBV10-3; j_gene: TRBJ2-2; abundance: NA; CDR3nt: TGTGCCATCAGCGAGCGGACAGGGGGGACCGGGGAGCTGTTTTTT; CDR3aa: CAISERTGGTGELFF
d_gene: TRBD2; v_gene: TRBV24-1; j_gene: TRBJ2-2; abundance: NA; CDR3nt: TGTGCCACCAGTGACCCTAGCGGGAGGGTCACCGGGGAGCTGTTTTTT; CDR3aa: CATSDPSGRVTGELFF